The next 30 T cell receptor beta chains were all read from a single sample in a study of T cell repertoires in cytomegalovirus infection. TCRdb fed the reads into MiXCR, producing one record per CDR3 protein. The top ten hold 8% of the sample, which has fewer than 700,000 distinct CDR3 sequences, 24% seen once. Specimen: CD8+ T cells from PBMCs. These receptors were taken from a human donor in good health (CMV status not recorded). Some clones in this sample may be carry-over from other donors' samples.

This clonotype was picked up a small number of times. The chain has TRBV5-6 and TRBJ2-5; 7 positions match TRBD1. Looked up from germline, CDR1 is SGHDT and CDR2 is YYEEEE. CDR3 length: 15 residues. The ends lost 4 bases at V and 5 bases at J; junction bases unmatched: 11. CDR3 loop: CASSGWDSLVETQYF. In DNA form, the CDR3 reads TGTGCCAGCAGCGGATGGGACAGCCTCGTGGAGACCCAGTACTTC.

The sample holds many counts of this clonotype. This chain connects TRBV7-2 to TRBJ1-1; D call uncertain. Germline values: CDR1 SGHTA, CDR2 FQGNSA. The CDR3 loop spans 16 amino acids. Trimming took off 5 bases at V and 0 bases at J, with 16 bases between the two ends. CDR3 DNA sequence: TGTGCCAGCAGCCCCCTGGGCAGGAGCCTGAACACTGAAGCTTTCTTT. This encodes CASSPLGRSLNTEAFF.

This clonotype turned up a few times. The chain joins TRBV7-8 to TRBJ2-1; weak D call: TRBD1 (6 bases). The CDR3 length is 16 residues. Germline V lookup: CDR1 SGHVS, CDR2 FQNEAQ. V lost 3 bases and J lost 6, with 18 bases in between. The CDR3 region is CASSLGVGGMGNEQFF. CDR3 DNA sequence: TGTGCCAGCAGCTTGGGCGTAGGGGGAATGGGCAATGAGCAGTTCTTC.

The V and J genes are TRBV12-3 or TRBV12-4 and TRBJ2-4; TRBD1 aligns across 9 bases. J gave up 0 bases and V 4 bases, and 10 bases lay outside the gene matches. This CDR3 comprises 18 residues. The CDR3 DNA reads TGTGCCAGCAGTTCCTCGGACAGGGGACTACTAGCCAAAAACATTCAGTACTTC. Its translation: CASSSSDRGLLAKNIQYF.

This clonotype was detected ten times or more. The rearrangement links TRBV7-2 to TRBJ1-1; D gene ambiguous. Trimming left V 0 bases short and J 0 bases short, with 11 bases between. Germline CDR1 SGHTA, CDR2 FQGNSA. The CDR3 extends over 16 amino acids. CDR3 nucleotides: TGTGCCAGCAGCTTAGCGCTGGGGTTCATGAACACTGAAGCTTTCTTT. Translation gives CASSLALGFMNTEAFF.

V is TRBV20-1 and J is TRBJ2-2; D gene ambiguous. The CDR3 consists of 13 residues. Trimming removed 3 bases from V and 3 bases from J, with 8 bases in between. Germline V gene data show CDR1 as DFQATT and CDR2 as SNEGSKA (reference sequence). Written as DNA, the CDR3 is TGCAGTGCTAGTAAGGGCGACACCGGGGAGCTGTTTTTT. This encodes CSASKGDTGELFF.

The rearrangement links TRBV19 to TRBJ2-3; possible D gene TRBD1, 6 bases. V lost 3 bases and J lost 9, with 13 bases in between. This CDR3 contains 13 residues. The germline V gene has CDR1 LNHDA and CDR2 SQIVND (reference sequence). CDR3 protein: CASSIQGLGTQYF. The CDR3 region has the DNA TGTGCCAGTAGTATCCAGGGGCTGGGGACGCAGTATTTT.

This sequence joins TRBV6-6 and TRBJ2-3; D possibly corresponds to TRBD2 (6 bases). Deletions cut 7 bases from V and 3 bases from J, with 11 bases between. The CDR3 totals 13 residues. Germline CDR1 reads MNHNY; CDR2 reads SVGAGI (reference sequence). The CDR3 spells CASTGTGTDTQYF. In nucleotides, the CDR3 is TGTGCCAGCACCGGGACTGGAACAGATACGCAGTATTTT.

The table lists this clonotype with a few counts. This sequence joins TRBV7-6 and TRBJ1-5; TRBD1 agrees at 10 bases. Losses at the gene ends were 5 bases for V and 4 bases for J; bases not matched to a gene: 8. This CDR3 has 16 residues. The V gene's germline CDR1 is SGHVS and CDR2 FNYEAQ. The CDR3 region is CASSPKGQGMNQPQHF. In nucleotides, the CDR3 is TGTGCCAGCAGCCCGAAGGGACAGGGGATGAATCAGCCCCAGCATTTT. The full variable domain, with the rest looked up from reference TRBV7-6 and TRBJ1-5, is GAGVSQSPRYKVTKRGQDVALRCDPISGHVSLYWYRQALGQGPEFLTYFNYEAQQDKSGLPNDRFSAERPEGSISTLTIQRTEQRDSAMYRCASSPKGQGMNQPQHFGDGTRLSIL.

Concerning this clonotype itself: The junction and the germline gene differ at one end; a read error may be behind it. The chain recombines TRBV4-1 with TRBJ2-1; D is possibly TRBD1 (7 bases). The CDR3 is made up of 13 amino acids. From germline, CDR1 is MGHRA and CDR2 YSYEKL. For the CDR3, the DNA is TGTGCCAGCAGCCCAGGGGGGCCGAATGAGCAGTTCTTC. Residues: CASSPGGPNEQFF.

This clonotype was detected only a few times. This chain links TRBV2 with TRBJ2-1; D gene ambiguous. This CDR3 contains 17 residues. V lost 1 base to trimming and J lost 7 bases, with 20 bases between them. CDR1 is SNHLY, CDR2 FYNNEI, per germline. CDR3: CASSEGLAPSGWNEQFF. The CDR3 DNA is TGTGCCAGCAGTGAAGGTCTGGCCCCATCCGGGTGGAATGAGCAGTTCTTC.

Comments on this clonotype: It may be a read error: a sequence one base away is much more abundant. This rearrangement joins TRBV7-8 to TRBJ1-1; D is undetermined. Trimming pared 3 bases from V and 9 bases from J, leaving 14 bases between. The CDR3 is 13 amino acids. Germline V lookup: CDR1 SGHVS, CDR2 FQNEAQ. The DNA for the CDR3 is TGTGCCAGCAGCTTTGGGCTCCGGACTAAAGCTTTCTTT. It encodes CASSFGLRTKAFF.

The chain has TRBV12-3 or TRBV12-4 and TRBJ2-3; TRBD2 aligns across 9 bases. The J segment lost 5 bases and the V segment lost 3 bases, leaving 12 bases of the junction unmatched. This CDR3 contains 17 residues. CDR3 in DNA: TGTGCCAGCAGTTTCAAAGTGGAGCGGGGGGTGGAAGATACGCAGTATTTT. Its protein product is CASSFKVERGVEDTQYF.

The genes are TRBV29-1 and TRBJ1-2, with no clear D. Per the germline V gene, CDR1 is SQVTM and CDR2 is ANQGSEA. CDR3 length: 12 amino acids. Deletions cut 2 bases from V and 2 bases from J, with 6 bases between. The CDR3 region is CSVETKNYGYTF. The CDR3 DNA reads TGCAGCGTTGAAACGAAAAACTATGGCTACACCTTC. Using reference TRBV29-1 and TRBJ1-2 for the parts outside the CDR3, the full variable domain is SAVISQKPSRDICQRGTSLTIQCQVDSQVTMMFWYRQQPGQSLTLIATANQGSEATYESGFVIDKFPISRPNLTFSTLTVSNMSPEDSSIYLCSVETKNYGYTFGSGTRLTVV.

The CDR3 DNA is TGTGCCAGCAGTTACAATCCATTCAATGAGCAGTTCTTC. This codes for CASSYNPFNEQFF. This sequence joins TRBV6-1 and TRBJ2-1; D is undetermined. This CDR3 region has 13 residues. V was cut by 5 bases and J by 6 bases, with 11 bases left in between. CDR1 and CDR2 (germline): MNHNS, SASEGT.

A few counts support this clonotype. The rearrangement uses TRBV29-1 and TRBJ1-2; 7 bases fit TRBD1. The V gene's germline CDR1 is SQVTM and CDR2 ANQGSEA. The CDR3 covers 12 residues. The ends lost 3 bases at V and 7 bases at J; junction bases unmatched: 5. CDR3 in DNA: TGCAGCGTTGACGAGGGGGCGTTTGGCTACACCTTC. This codes for CSVDEGAFGYTF. Together with reference TRBV29-1 and TRBJ1-2, the CDR3 gives the full variable domain: SAVISQKPSRDICQRGTSLTIQCQVDSQVTMMFWYRQQPGQSLTLIATANQGSEATYESGFVIDKFPISRPNLTFSTLTVSNMSPEDSSIYLCSVDEGAFGYTFGSGTRLTVV.

This chain links TRBV6-4 with TRBJ2-7; D unresolved. CDR1 is MRHNA, CDR2 SNTAGT, per germline. With 8 bases removed from V and 6 bases from J, the gap between germline ends came to 11 bases. The CDR3 is 11 amino acids. The chain's CDR3 is CASFVSGEQYV. The CDR3 nucleotides are TGTGCCAGCTTCGTCTCAGGCGAGCAGTACGTC.

This chain connects TRBV4-1 to TRBJ2-5; D is unclear. Germline values: CDR1 MGHRA, CDR2 YSYEKL. The CDR3 runs 14 residues. Trimming took off 1 base at V and 5 bases at J, with 11 bases between the two ends. The CDR3, as DNA: TGCGCCAGCAGCCAAGGTCGGGTGACCGAGACCCAGTACTTC. This encodes CASSQGRVTETQYF.

On this clonotype: With a much larger clone just one base away, this may be a read error. The V call is TRBV7-8, the J call TRBJ1-5, with 9 bases identical to TRBD1. The CDR3 runs 21 residues. Germline V lookup: CDR1 SGHVS, CDR2 FQNEAQ. The CDR3 reads CVSSLRSPQTGGFRSGQPQHF. The CDR3 DNA sequence: TGTGTCAGCAGCTTACGGTCCCCCCAGACAGGGGGTTTCCGGAGCGGTCAGCCCCAGCATTTT.

This clonotype came up many times. The genes are TRBV7-2 and TRBJ2-3, with D unclear. This CDR3 spans 15 amino acids. The germline gives CDR1 SGHTA, CDR2 FQGNSA. V lost 5 bases to trimming and J lost 2 bases, with 14 bases between them. In DNA form, the CDR3 reads TGTGCCAGCAGCCCCTCCTTTGTCGTCACAGATACGCAGTATTTT. It is translated as CASSPSFVVTDTQYF.

On this clonotype: The conserved phenylalanine or tryptophan is not found at the CDR3 terminus, so this likely reflects a read error. The chain links TRBV7-9 to TRBJ1-5; D is undetermined. CDR3 size: 12 residues. Trimming cost V 1 base and J 7 bases, with 5 bases left between them. Germline-derived CDR1 and CDR2 are SEHNR and FQNEAQ (reference sequence). Here the CDR3 reads CASSLGNQPQHS. As DNA, the CDR3 is TGTGCCAGCAGCTTAGGAAACCAGCCCCAGCATTCT.

This clonotype was seen repeatedly, ten times or more. One end of the junction fails to match germline, which may point to a read error. V gene TRBV7-7 combines with J gene TRBJ2-1; weak D call: TRBD1 (6 bases). The CDR3 runs to 15 residues. Germline V lookup: CDR1 SSHAT, CDR2 FNYEAQ (reference sequence). The DNA for the CDR3 is TGTGCTAGCAGCTTAGTTCCGGACAGTTACAATGAGCAGTTCTTC. Translation: CASSLVPDSYNEQFF.

This clonotype appeared a single time. V is TRBV2 and J is TRBJ1-1; the D is unclear. The CDR3 totals 13 residues. Germline CDR1 and CDR2: SNHLY and FYNNEI. Trimming left V 4 bases short and J 4 bases short, with 10 bases between. CDR3 amino acids: CASSGSIPTEAFF. CDR3 sequence (DNA): TGTGCCAGCAGTGGGTCAATACCCACTGAAGCTTTCTTT. Variable domain in full (rest from reference TRBV2 and TRBJ1-1): EPEVTQTPSHQVTQMGQEVILRCVPISNHLYFYWYRQILGQKVEFLVSFYNNEISEKSEIFDDQFSVERPDGSNFTLKIRSTKLEDSAMYFCASSGSIPTEAFFGQGTRLTVV.

This clonotype was picked up many times. The chain employs TRBV7-8 and TRBJ2-7; 9 bases map to TRBD1. Trimming took 5 bases from V and 1 from J; bases not matched to a gene: 6. This CDR3 comprises 15 residues. Germline V gene lookup returns CDR1 SGHVS and CDR2 FQNEAQ. CDR3 nucleotides: TGTGCCAGCAGCCCCCAGACAGGGGGTTCCTACGAGCAGTACGTC. Amino acid sequence: CASSPQTGGSYEQYV.

About this clonotype itself: No conserved phenylalanine or tryptophan is present at the end of the CDR3, so a read error is the likely explanation. The chain has TRBV28 and TRBJ1-5; D gene uncertain. The CDR3 runs 14 residues. Germline V gene data show CDR1 as MDHEN and CDR2 as SYDVKM. The germline V and J ends were trimmed by 3 bases and 0 bases, with 6 bases remaining between them. The DNA for the CDR3 is TGTGCCAGCAGTTTTATAGATAGCAATCAGCCCCAGCATTCT. It translates to CASSFIDSNQPQHS.

The chain has TRBV20-1 and TRBJ2-1; TRBD2 might be the D (5 bases). The germline CDR1 and CDR2 sequences are DFQATT and SNEGSKA (reference sequence). V was pared by 0 bases and J by 0 bases, with 15 bases between. The CDR3 length is 17 residues. The CDR3, as DNA: TGCAGTGCTAGAGAGAGAGGAGGTGTTAGCTCCTACAATGAGCAGTTCTTC. As protein: CSARERGGVSSYNEQFF.

This clonotype was recorded a few times. V usage is TRBV5-5 and J usage is TRBJ2-7, with D possibly being TRBD1 (5 bases). CDR3 length: 15 amino acids. With 4 bases removed from V and 2 bases from J, the gap between germline ends came to 16 bases. Germline CDR1 is SGHKS and CDR2 is YYEKEE (reference sequence). CDR3: CASSPRATATYEQYV. DNA of the CDR3: TGTGCCAGCAGCCCACGGGCGACAGCCACCTACGAGCAGTACGTC.

Concerning this clonotype itself: A much larger clone sits a single nucleotide away, making a read error possible. V gene TRBV7-2 combines with J gene TRBJ2-1, with TRBD2 identical over 11 bases. The CDR3 is 15 amino acids. With V trimmed by 6 bases and J by 6 bases, 7 bases remained unmatched. Germline V gene lookup returns CDR1 SGHTA and CDR2 FQGNSA. The CDR3 DNA reads TGTGCCAGCAGTGTTAGCGGGGGGGTCGGCAATGAGCAGTTCTTC. It encodes CASSVSGGVGNEQFF.

The chain links TRBV6-5 to TRBJ2-1, with 9 bases lining up with TRBD2. The V gene end was trimmed by 4 bases and the J gene end by 7 bases; junction bases not matched to a gene: 8. Germline V CDR1 and CDR2: MNHEY, SVGAGI. This CDR3 region has 15 residues. CDR3 sequence reads: CASSSSTSGINEQFF. DNA for the CDR3: TGTGCCAGCAGTTCCTCGACTAGCGGAATTAATGAGCAGTTCTTC.

This clonotype came up many times. The chain employs TRBV27 and TRBJ1-2, with a weak D call TRBD1 (5 bases). The V and J ends lost 4 bases and 4 bases respectively, with 16 bases between them. CDR1 and CDR2 (germline): MNHEY, SMNVEV (reference sequence). CDR3 length: 15 amino acids. The CDR3 sequence is CASSSNTGEPYGYTF. The DNA for the CDR3 is TGTGCCAGCAGTTCCAATACAGGAGAGCCCTATGGCTACACCTTC.